These 21 T cell receptor beta chains share one sample of origin, sequenced in a study of blood T cell repertoires in COVID-19. The table came from immunoSEQ multiplex PCR; TCRdb's copy has only in-frame clones and leaves some out. There are hundreds of thousands of clones in the sample; around 84% occur only once, and roughly 1.7% lies in the top ten. Sequenced material: PBMCs or T cells enriched from blood (not recorded which). The receptors were gathered from a man aged 35 to 55 who had recovered from COVID-19.

The V call is TRBV19, the J call TRBJ2-5, with 8 bases matching TRBD1. The germline V gene encodes CDR1 LNHDA and CDR2 SQIVND (reference sequence). CDR3 length equals 13 residues. The trim removed 7 bases at V and 8 bases at J, leaving 9 bases unmatched. The CDR3 DNA is TGTGCCAGTACCACGGGGACAGGAGTTACCCAGTACTTC. Its protein is CASTTGTGVTQYF.

The chain has TRBV15 and TRBJ1-6, with 7 bases aligning to TRBD1. The CDR3 consists of 16 residues. Per the germline V gene, CDR1 is LNHNV and CDR2 is YYDKDF (reference sequence). V lost 2 bases to trimming and J lost 3 bases; unmatched junction nucleotides: 4. DNA of the CDR3: TGTGCCACCAGCAGAACAGGGGCCGGCTATAATTCACCCCTCCACTTT. The encoded protein is CATSRTGAGYNSPLHF.

This clone turned up a few times. The chain employs TRBV3-1 (or the pseudogene TRBV3-2) and TRBJ2-2; no clear D gene. The CDR3 has 12 amino acids. V dropped 6 bases and J dropped 8 bases, with 10 bases sitting between them. Germline V gene data show CDR1 as LGHDT and CDR2 as YNNKEL (reference sequence). This CDR3 reads CASSNTLGELFF. The CDR3 coding sequence is TGTGCCAGCAGTAATACTTTGGGGGAGCTGTTTTTT.

This chain joins TRBV2 and TRBJ1-3; D gene uncertain. Germline CDR1 is SNHLY and CDR2 is FYNNEI. V was pared by 3 bases and J by 4 bases, with 10 bases between. The CDR3 totals 14 residues. The CDR3 region has the DNA TGTGCCAGCAGTGAGGGGAGGCCCGGAAACACCATATATTTT. Translated, it gives CASSEGRPGNTIYF.

The genes are TRBV7-9 and TRBJ2-7; D perhaps matches TRBD1 (5 bases). CDR1 is SEHNR and CDR2 is FQNEAQ in the germline V gene (reference sequence). The CDR3 spans 16 residues. The V end lost 0 bases, the J end lost 2 bases, and 14 bases lay between the germline ends. CDR3 in DNA: TGTGCCAGCAGCTTAGCGAGGACAACAACCCCCTACGAGCAGTACTTC. This gives the protein CASSLARTTTPYEQYF.

The chain has TRBV19 and TRBJ1-1; 7 bases match TRBD1. Trimming at V came to 5 bases and at J to 3 bases, leaving 3 bases not matched to a gene. CDR3 length: 13 amino acids. Germline CDR1 and CDR2: LNHDA and SQIVND (reference sequence). The CDR3 reads CASSWQGDTEAFF. The CDR3 nucleotides read TGTGCCAGTAGTTGGCAGGGGGACACTGAAGCTTTCTTT. Drawing the rest from reference TRBV19 and TRBJ1-1, the complete variable domain is DGGITQSPKYLFRKEGQNVTLSCEQNLNHDAMYWYRQDPGQGLRLIYYSQIVNDFQKGDIAEGYSVSREKKESFPLTVTSAQKNPTAFYLCASSWQGDTEAFFGQGTRLTVV.

V usage is TRBV7-8 and J usage is TRBJ2-7; no firm D call. Germline V gene sequence: CDR1 SGHVS, CDR2 FQNEAQ. The ends were cut back, 7 bases at V and 1 base at J, with 11 bases in the middle. This CDR3 has 13 residues. CDR3: CASTQVGSYEQYF. In DNA, the CDR3 is TGTGCCAGCACCCAAGTCGGTTCCTACGAGCAGTACTTC.

The chain has TRBV3-1 (or the pseudogene TRBV3-2) and TRBJ1-4; D is perhaps TRBD1 (5 bases). Germline CDR1 is LGHDT and CDR2 is YNNKEL (reference sequence). The CDR3 loop spans 13 amino acids. V lost 1 base and J lost 8, with 8 bases in between. The DNA for the CDR3 is TGTGCCAGCAGCCAAGGGGAGGGGGAAAAACTGTTTTTT. Protein product: CASSQGEGEKLFF.

This clone was recorded only once. V and J are TRBV27 and TRBJ2-7; 10 bases line up with TRBD2. The CDR3 totals 15 residues. Looked up from germline, CDR1 is MNHEY and CDR2 is SMNVEV (reference sequence). V lost 6 bases, J lost 6 bases, and 11 bases stayed unmatched. CDR3 nucleotides: TGTGCCAGCAGAGGGCTAGCGGGAGCTGAGGTCGAGCAGTACTTC. As protein: CASRGLAGAEVEQYF.

The chain uses TRBV12-3 or TRBV12-4 and TRBJ1-2; D not certain. Trimming took off 3 bases at V and 8 bases at J, with 10 bases between the two ends. This CDR3 contains 12 residues. CDR3 DNA: TGTGCCAGCAGTTTTTTGAGGAGCGGCTACACCTTC. Its translation is CASSFLRSGYTF.

This clone appeared a single time. The sample contains more than one DNA sequence encoding this CDR3. DNA of the CDR3: TGTGCCAGCAGCTCCGGGGGTGGCTACACCTTC. This encodes CASSSGGGYTF. The gene calls are TRBV11-2 and TRBJ1-2; D possibly corresponds to TRBD1 (5 bases). V lost 4 bases, J lost 7 bases, and 7 bases lay in between. CDR1 is SGHAT and CDR2 is FQNNGV in the germline V gene. The CDR3 covers 11 residues.

This clone was counted a few times. This rearrangement joins TRBV4-3 to TRBJ1-1, with 8 bases matching TRBD1. There are 12 residues in the CDR3. Trimming at V came to 1 base and at J to 10 bases, leaving 2 bases not matched to a gene. CDR1 and CDR2 (germline): LGHNA, YSLEER. This CDR3 reads CASSQGQGTAFF. CDR3 DNA: TGCGCCAGCAGCCAAGGACAGGGGACAGCTTTCTTT.

The chain combines TRBV5-1 with TRBJ2-7; TRBD2 agrees at 11 bases. V lost 4 bases, J lost 3 bases, and 3 bases stayed unmatched. CDR1 and CDR2 (germline): SGHRS, YFSETQ. The CDR3 is made up of 14 amino acids. CDR3 in amino acids: CASSLSGGDYEQYF. Here the CDR3 DNA reads TGCGCCAGCAGCCTTAGCGGGGGGGACTACGAGCAGTACTTC.

This chain uses TRBV3-1 (or the pseudogene TRBV3-2) with TRBJ2-7, with TRBD1 matching over 9 bases. Trimming cost V 1 base and J 3 bases; bases outside gene matches: 7. The CDR3 sequence is 16 residues long. CDR1 LGHDT and CDR2 YNNKEL come from the germline V gene (reference sequence). The CDR3 DNA follows: TGTGCCAGCAGCCAAGCCCCCGGGACAGGGTACTACGAGCAGTACTTC. This encodes CASSQAPGTGYYEQYF.

This clone has only a few counts. The same CDR3 arises from other DNA sequences in this sample as well. V usage is TRBV7-2 and J usage is TRBJ1-2, with 7 bases aligning to TRBD1. This CDR3 is built from 12 residues. The V gene end was trimmed by 5 bases and the J gene end by 5 bases; junction bases not matched to a gene: 2. Germline V gene data show CDR1 as SGHTA and CDR2 as FQGNSA. In DNA form, the CDR3 reads TGTGCCAGCAGCCCCAGGGGGTATGGCTACACCTTC. It is translated as CASSPRGYGYTF.

The chain is built from TRBV19 and TRBJ2-3; 9 bases map to TRBD1. Germline CDR1 reads LNHDA; CDR2 reads SQIVND (reference sequence). V dropped 4 bases and J dropped 3; count of bases not matched to a gene: 5. The length of the CDR3 is 15 residues. The chain's CDR3 is CASSTQGARTDTQYF. CDR3 in DNA: TGTGCCAGTAGTACACAGGGGGCACGGACAGATACGCAGTATTTT.

This chain uses TRBV11-2 with TRBJ2-1, with 8 bases aligning to TRBD1. V was pared by 0 bases and J by 7 bases, with 8 bases of the junction left unmatched. This CDR3 region has 16 residues. Germline CDR1 reads SGHAT; CDR2 reads FQNNGV. The CDR3 DNA is TGTGCCAGCAGCTTAGATCGGCCCAGGGGGCATAATGAGCAGTTCTTC. Translation gives CASSLDRPRGHNEQFF.

This chain joins TRBV28 and TRBJ2-4, with 7 bases lining up with TRBD2. J lost 6 bases, V lost 7 bases, and 12 bases had no gene match. Germline V gene sequence: CDR1 MDHEN, CDR2 SYDVKM. This CDR3 is 15 amino acids long. The CDR3 bases are TGTGCCAGCACCATGGGGAGGGGTCGGGGAAACATTCAGTACTTC. It translates to CASTMGRGRGNIQYF.

This clone turned up a few times. The genes are TRBV2 and TRBJ2-1, with a possible D match to TRBD2 (6 bases). Deletions cut 6 bases from V and 8 bases from J, with 20 bases between. Germline-derived CDR1 and CDR2 are SNHLY and FYNNEI. This CDR3 spans 15 amino acids. The CDR3 DNA reads TGTGCCAGCAGCGTCCCGGGACTTAGCGTCGATGAGCAGTTCTTC. The encoded protein is CASSVPGLSVDEQFF.

The chain has TRBV7-9 and TRBJ2-3; 8 bases map to TRBD1. The CDR3 runs to 15 residues. J lost 3 bases, V lost 4 bases, and 6 bases had no gene match. In germline, CDR1 is SEHNR, CDR2 FQNEAQ (reference sequence). The CDR3 coding sequence is TGTGCCAGCAGCTACCGGGACAGGATAACAGATACGCAGTATTTT. This translates into CASSYRDRITDTQYF.

The chain combines TRBV4-3 with TRBJ1-2; 7 nucleotides match TRBD1. With V trimmed by 3 bases and J by 4 bases, 11 bases remained unmatched. CDR1 is LGHNA, CDR2 YSLEER, per germline. The CDR3 runs 16 residues. The CDR3 protein is CASSQKLRDSFYGYTF. The CDR3 DNA is TGCGCCAGCAGCCAGAAACTCCGGGACAGCTTCTATGGCTACACCTTC.